These 24 T cell receptor beta chains came from one sample sequenced in a study of Tregs in tolerant kidney transplant recipients. Sequencing was performed with immunoSEQ multiplex PCR; in TCRdb, only in-frame clones are kept and a portion is missing. The data show approximately 66,000 clones, approximately 83% seen once. Sample: Tregs from blood, taken before the transplant. These receptors were collected from a human donor who received a combined kidney and bone marrow transplant.

The rearrangement joins TRBV7-9 to TRBJ1-3, with D unclear. The CDR3 has 12 amino acids. Per the germline V gene, CDR1 is SEHNR and CDR2 is FQNEAQ (reference sequence). Trimming pared 5 bases from V and 0 bases from J, leaving 2 bases between. CDR3 amino acids: CASSVSGNTIYF. DNA of the CDR3: TGTGCCAGCAGCGTCTCTGGAAACACCATATATTTT.

The V gene is TRBV9, the J gene TRBJ1-2; D is possibly TRBD1 (5 bases). The V and J ends lost 2 bases and 5 bases respectively, with 7 bases between them. The CDR3 loop spans 12 amino acids. The V gene's germline CDR1 is SGDLS and CDR2 YYNGEE. This CDR3 reads CASSVGGYGYTF. The CDR3 coding sequence is TGTGCCAGCAGCGTCGGGGGATATGGCTACACCTTC.

The genes are TRBV6-6 and TRBJ2-7; maybe TRBD1 (5 bases). The CDR3 is made up of 14 amino acids. Germline-derived CDR1 and CDR2 are MNHNY and SVGAGI (reference sequence). V gave up 2 bases and J gave up 5 bases, with 13 bases separating them. The CDR3 is CASSYRGHPHEQYF. The DNA of the CDR3 is TGTGCCAGCAGTTACCGTGGACATCCTCACGAGCAGTACTTC.

The chain links TRBV7-6 to TRBJ1-2, with D maybe TRBD1 (5 bases). Germline V gives CDR1 SGHVS, CDR2 FNYEAQ. V lost 5 bases and J lost 1, with 20 bases in between. This CDR3 region has 17 residues. CDR3 DNA sequence: TGTGCCAGCAGCCCCAACCCCCCGGGTCAGGGTAACTATGGCTACACCTTC. It is translated as CASSPNPPGQGNYGYTF.

This sequence joins TRBV28 and TRBJ2-7; 9 bases are a match to TRBD2. Germline assignment: CDR1 MDHEN and CDR2 SYDVKM. The CDR3 has 14 amino acids. Germline trimming cut 5 bases from V and 9 bases from J; bases unmatched to any gene: 11. In DNA form, the CDR3 reads TGTGCCAGCAGTGTCAGGGATTATAGCGGGAGGCAGTACTTC. This encodes CASSVRDYSGRQYF.

The chain combines TRBV11-2 with TRBJ2-5; tentatively, D is TRBD2 (5 bases). CDR3 length equals 11 residues. The germline V gene has CDR1 SGHAT and CDR2 FQNNGV. V was clipped by 5 bases and J by 4 bases, with 5 bases between them. CDR3: CASSGGETQYF. CDR3 nucleotide sequence: TGTGCCAGCAGCGGAGGAGAGACCCAGTACTTC. Combining the CDR3 with reference TRBV11-2 and TRBJ2-5 gives the whole variable domain EAGVAQSPRYKIIEKRQSVAFWCNPISGHATLYWYQQILGQGPKLLIQFQNNGVVDDSQLPKDRFSAERLKGVDSTLKIQPAKLEDSAVYLCASSGGETQYFGPGTRLLVL.

The chain employs TRBV4-2 and TRBJ1-2; D possibly corresponds to TRBD1 (5 bases). V shed 4 bases and J shed 6 bases, with 12 bases lying between them. Germline CDR1 LGHNA, CDR2 YNFKEQ. This CDR3 is 13 amino acids long. The CDR3 coding sequence is TGTGCCAGCAGCCCAGGGTTTGGAAATGGCTACACCTTC. It codes for CASSPGFGNGYTF.

The chain is built from TRBV6-5 and TRBJ2-7; 8 bases are shared with TRBD2. The CDR3 loop spans 15 amino acids. V lost 6 bases and J lost 1; bases outside the gene matches: 8. The germline V gene has CDR1 MNHEY and CDR2 SVGAGI. DNA of the CDR3: TGTGCCAGCAGGTCCGGGGGGGGCCGTTCCTACGAGCAGTACTTC. Amino acid sequence: CASRSGGGRSYEQYF.

The chain couples TRBV6-5 to TRBJ1-1; tentative D call: TRBD1 (5 bases). This CDR3 contains 13 residues. The germline V and J ends were trimmed by 4 bases and 3 bases, with 9 bases remaining between them. Germline values: CDR1 MNHEY, CDR2 SVGAGI. The CDR3 reads CASSSGRYTEAFF. Written as DNA, the CDR3 is TGTGCCAGCAGTTCAGGGAGATACACTGAAGCTTTCTTT.

This CDR3 is CASSSPRGEAFF. The CDR3 bases are TGTGCCAGCAGTTCCCCCAGAGGGGAAGCTTTCTTT. The chain joins TRBV27 to TRBJ1-1, with D unclear. Germline V gives CDR1 MNHEY, CDR2 SMNVEV (reference sequence). There are 12 residues in the CDR3. V was trimmed by 4 bases and J by 8 bases, leaving 11 bases between them.

This clone is deemed medium-sized. The V gene is TRBV5-5, the J gene TRBJ1-3, with D possibly matching TRBD1 (5 bases). The V gene's germline CDR1 is SGHKS and CDR2 YYEKEE (reference sequence). V was trimmed by 1 base and J by 0 bases, leaving 8 bases between them. The CDR3 spans 15 residues. DNA for the CDR3: TGTGCCAGCAGCTTGCGGGGCCTCTCTGGAAACACCATATATTTT. Translation: CASSLRGLSGNTIYF.

V is TRBV11-2 and J is TRBJ2-1; D possibly matches TRBD1 or TRBD2 (6 bases each). This CDR3 is 12 amino acids long. The germline V gene encodes CDR1 SGHAT and CDR2 FQNNGV. Deletions cut 5 bases from V and 10 bases from J, with 12 bases between. The CDR3 loop reads CASSHQGREQFF. The CDR3 nucleotides read TGTGCCAGCAGCCACCAGGGGAGGGAGCAGTTCTTC.

The table lists this clone with a few counts. The V call is TRBV28, the J call TRBJ1-2; 8 bases are a match to TRBD1. CDR3 length: 14 amino acids. V gave up 4 bases and J gave up 3 bases; unmatched junction bases: 4. CDR1 is MDHEN and CDR2 is SYDVKM in the germline V gene. In nucleotides, the CDR3 is TGTGCCAGCAGTTGGACAGGGAGGGACTATGGCTACACCTTC. The encoded protein is CASSWTGRDYGYTF.

The chain links TRBV2 to TRBJ1-1; D perhaps matches TRBD1 (6 bases). The CDR3 runs to 15 residues. Trimming removed 7 bases at V and 3 bases at J, with 18 bases between. Germline CDR1 and CDR2: SNHLY and FYNNEI. In nucleotides, the CDR3 is TGTGCCAGCACTCGCTCCGGGACACTCGACACTGAAGCTTTCTTT. Translating gives CASTRSGTLDTEAFF. Full variable domain (outside the CDR3, taken from reference TRBV2 and TRBJ1-1): EPEVTQTPSHQVTQMGQEVILRCVPISNHLYFYWYRQILGQKVEFLVSFYNNEISEKSEIFDDQFSVERPDGSNFTLKIRSTKLEDSAMYFCASTRSGTLDTEAFFGQGTRLTVV.

The chain carries TRBV14 and TRBJ1-2; D unclear. The V end was cut by 1 base, the J end by 3 bases, with 6 bases between. CDR1 and CDR2 (germline): SGHDN, FVKESK. The CDR3 has 13 residues. CDR3 in amino acids: CASSQVRDYGYTF. The DNA of the CDR3 is TGTGCCAGCAGCCAAGTTCGGGACTATGGCTACACCTTC.

The chain carries TRBV11-1 and TRBJ1-1; 7 nucleotides match TRBD1. The CDR3 spans 14 residues. With V trimmed by 3 bases and J by 4 bases, 5 bases remained unmatched. Germline V gene lookup returns CDR1 SGHAT and CDR2 FQDESV (reference sequence). The CDR3 DNA reads as TGTGCCAGCAGCTTCTCAGGGGGAAGCACTGAAGCTTTCTTT. Protein sequence: CASSFSGGSTEAFF.

The chain employs TRBV7-6 and TRBJ2-5, with D uncertain. V lost 5 bases to trimming and J lost 5 bases, with 12 bases between them. The germline gives CDR1 SGHVS, CDR2 FNYEAQ. This CDR3 region has 13 residues. This CDR3 is CASSLRSVETQYF. CDR3 DNA: TGTGCCAGCAGCCTACGGTCGGTTGAGACCCAGTACTTC. Full variable domain (missing parts from reference TRBV7-6 and TRBJ2-5): GAGVSQSPRYKVTKRGQDVALRCDPISGHVSLYWYRQALGQGPEFLTYFNYEAQQDKSGLPNDRFSAERPEGSISTLTIQRTEQRDSAMYRCASSLRSVETQYFGPGTRLLVL.

This chain uses TRBV28 with TRBJ2-4; 7 bases are a match to TRBD2. CDR3 length: 12 residues. CDR1 MDHEN and CDR2 SYDVKM come from the germline V gene. V lost 7 bases to trimming and J lost 7 bases; unmatched junction nucleotides: 4. This CDR3 is CASTDSGNIQYF. The CDR3 region has the DNA TGTGCCAGCACGGATAGCGGGAACATTCAGTACTTC.

Only a few counts were recorded for this clone. The CDR3 loop reads CASSQEFLAPTDTQYF. In nucleotides, the CDR3 is TGCGCCAGCAGCCAAGAGTTCCTAGCGCCTACAGATACGCAGTATTTT. The chain has TRBV4-3 and TRBJ2-3, with D maybe TRBD2 (6 bases). CDR1 and CDR2 from the germline V gene are LGHNA and YSLEER. The V end lost 0 bases, the J end lost 3 bases, and 13 bases lay between the germline ends. The CDR3 extends over 16 amino acids.

This clone has just a few counts. The chain uses TRBV5-4 and TRBJ1-6, with D maybe TRBD1 (6 bases). The CDR3 contains 17 residues. The germline V gene encodes CDR1 SGHNT and CDR2 YYREEE (reference sequence). V was trimmed by 0 bases and J by 10 bases, leaving 20 bases between them. The CDR3 loop is CASSLAGGGASKSPLHF. CDR3 bases: TGTGCCAGCAGCTTGGCCGGGGGGGGCGCAAGCAAATCACCCCTCCACTTT.

The chain uses TRBV5-4 and TRBJ2-5, with 11 bases identical to TRBD2. Germline values: CDR1 SGHNT, CDR2 YYREEE (reference sequence). Trimming took 0 bases from V and 2 from J; bases not matched to a gene: 3. This CDR3 spans 16 amino acids. The CDR3 DNA follows: TGTGCCAGCAGCTTGGCGGTAGCGGGGGGGCAAGAGACCCAGTACTTC. Translating gives CASSLAVAGGQETQYF.

This sequence joins TRBV27 and TRBJ1-2; TRBD1 might be the D (5 bases). Germline CDR1 is MNHEY and CDR2 is SMNVEV (reference sequence). Trimming shortened V by 3 bases and J by 4 bases, and 9 bases separated the two germline ends. The length of the CDR3 is 13 residues. CDR3 region: CASSFRGGYGYTF. DNA of the CDR3: TGTGCCAGCAGTTTTAGGGGTGGCTATGGCTACACCTTC.

This sequence joins TRBV6-5 and TRBJ2-5; 9 bases match TRBD1. V shed 6 bases and J 11 bases; nucleotides not matched to a gene: 16. This CDR3 has 15 residues. Germline CDR1 reads MNHEY; CDR2 reads SVGAGI. CDR3 DNA sequence: TGTGCCAGCAGCCACGCCGGACAGGGGACGAGAGAGCAGTACTTC. Translated: CASSHAGQGTREQYF.

The V call is TRBV11-2, the J call TRBJ1-2; the match to TRBD1 covers 7 bases. CDR1 is SGHAT and CDR2 is FQNNGV in the germline V gene. V lost 1 base and J lost 2; bases outside the gene matches: 7. The CDR3 runs to 16 residues. CDR3 residues: CASSLVGTVKNYGYTF. CDR3 in DNA: TGTGCCAGCAGCTTAGTCGGGACAGTAAAGAACTATGGCTACACCTTC.